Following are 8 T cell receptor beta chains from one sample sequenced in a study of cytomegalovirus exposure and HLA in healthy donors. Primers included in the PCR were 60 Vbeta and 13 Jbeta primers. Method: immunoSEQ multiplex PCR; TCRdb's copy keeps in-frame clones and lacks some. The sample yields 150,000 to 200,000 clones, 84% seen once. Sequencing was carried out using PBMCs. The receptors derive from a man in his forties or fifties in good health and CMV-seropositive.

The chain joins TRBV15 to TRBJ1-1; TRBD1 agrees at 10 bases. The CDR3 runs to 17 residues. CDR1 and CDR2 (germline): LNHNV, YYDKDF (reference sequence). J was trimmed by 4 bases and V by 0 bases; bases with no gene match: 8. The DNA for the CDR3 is TGTGCCACCAGCAGAGATCGTGGACAGGGGGTTGGCACTGAAGCTTTCTTT. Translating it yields CATSRDRGQGVGTEAFF.

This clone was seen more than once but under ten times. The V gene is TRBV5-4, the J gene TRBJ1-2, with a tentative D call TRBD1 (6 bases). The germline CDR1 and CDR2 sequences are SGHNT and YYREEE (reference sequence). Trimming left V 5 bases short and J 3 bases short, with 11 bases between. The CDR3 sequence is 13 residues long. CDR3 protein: CASSTTGDYGYTF. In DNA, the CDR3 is TGTGCCAGCAGTACGACAGGAGACTATGGCTACACCTTC.

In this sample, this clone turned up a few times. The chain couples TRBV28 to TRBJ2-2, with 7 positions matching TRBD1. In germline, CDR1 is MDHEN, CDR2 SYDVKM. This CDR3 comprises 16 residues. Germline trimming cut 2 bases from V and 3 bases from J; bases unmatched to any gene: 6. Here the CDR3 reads CASSLDREGDTGELFF. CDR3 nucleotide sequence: TGTGCCAGCAGTTTAGACAGGGAAGGCGACACCGGGGAGCTGTTTTTT.

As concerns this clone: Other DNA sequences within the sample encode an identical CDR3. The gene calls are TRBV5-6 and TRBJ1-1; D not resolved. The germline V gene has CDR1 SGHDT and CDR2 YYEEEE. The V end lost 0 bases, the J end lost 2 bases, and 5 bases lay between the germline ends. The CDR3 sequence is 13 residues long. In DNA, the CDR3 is TGTGCCAGCAGCTTGGCGGGTAACACTGAAGCTTTCTTT. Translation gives CASSLAGNTEAFF.

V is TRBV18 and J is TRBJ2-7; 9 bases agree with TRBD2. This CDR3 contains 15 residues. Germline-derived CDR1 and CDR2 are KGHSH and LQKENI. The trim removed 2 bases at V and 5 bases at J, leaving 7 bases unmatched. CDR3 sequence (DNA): TGTGCCAGCTCACCATTGGGACTAGCTAGTCACGAGCAGTACTTC. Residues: CASSPLGLASHEQYF.

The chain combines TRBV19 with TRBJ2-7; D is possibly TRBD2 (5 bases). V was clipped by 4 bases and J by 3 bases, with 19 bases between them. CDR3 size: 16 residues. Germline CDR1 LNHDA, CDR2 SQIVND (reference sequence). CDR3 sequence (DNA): TGTGCCAGTAGTACGCGGTCGGGGAGAAGGAACTACGAGCAGTACTTC. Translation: CASSTRSGRRNYEQYF.

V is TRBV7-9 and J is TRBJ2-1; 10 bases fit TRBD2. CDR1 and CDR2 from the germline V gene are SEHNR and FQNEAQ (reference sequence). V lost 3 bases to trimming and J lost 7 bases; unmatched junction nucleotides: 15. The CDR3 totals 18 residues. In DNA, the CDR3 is TGTGCCAGCAGCTTTGGATCCCCCTCTAGCGGGGGAAAAAATGAGCAGTTCTTC. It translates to CASSFGSPSSGGKNEQFF.

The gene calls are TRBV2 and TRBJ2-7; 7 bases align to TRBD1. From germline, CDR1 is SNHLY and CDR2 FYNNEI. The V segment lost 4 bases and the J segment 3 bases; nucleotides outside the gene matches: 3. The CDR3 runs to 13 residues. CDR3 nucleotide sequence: TGTGCCAGCAGTGGACAGGGAAACTACGAGCAGTACTTC. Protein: CASSGQGNYEQYF.